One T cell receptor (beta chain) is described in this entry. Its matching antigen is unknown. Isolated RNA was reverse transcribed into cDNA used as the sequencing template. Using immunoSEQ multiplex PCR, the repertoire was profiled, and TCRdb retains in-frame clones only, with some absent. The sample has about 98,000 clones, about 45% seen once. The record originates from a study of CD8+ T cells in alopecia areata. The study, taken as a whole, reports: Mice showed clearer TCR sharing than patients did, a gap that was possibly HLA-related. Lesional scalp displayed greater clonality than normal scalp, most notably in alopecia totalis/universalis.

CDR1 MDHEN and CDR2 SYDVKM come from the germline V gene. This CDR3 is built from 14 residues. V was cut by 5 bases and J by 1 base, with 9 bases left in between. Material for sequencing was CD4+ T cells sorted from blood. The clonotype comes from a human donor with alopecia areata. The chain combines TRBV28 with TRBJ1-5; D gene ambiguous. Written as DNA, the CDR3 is TGTGCCAGCAGTCCATCCGACAGCAATCAGCCCCAGCATTTT. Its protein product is CASSPSDSNQPQHF. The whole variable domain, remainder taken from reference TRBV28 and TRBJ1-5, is DVKVTQSSRYLVKRTGEKVFLECVQDMDHENMFWYRQDPGLGLRLIYFSYDVKMKEKGDIPEGYSVSREKKERFSLILESASTNQTSMYLCASSPSDSNQPQHFGDGTRLSIL.